These 11 T cell receptor beta chains were all obtained from the same sample, sequenced in a study of PD-L1 blockade in urothelial cancer. Profiled with immunoSEQ multiplex PCR; TCRdb holds only in-frame clones, not every one. The profile shows 70,000 to 100,000 clones, 80% to 85% of them singletons. Time point given: pretreatment peripheral blood. The specimen comprised PBMCs, sampled around atezolizumab (anti-PD-L1) treatment. These receptors were taken from a man aged 60 to 75 with urothelial cancer.

The sample holds a few counts of this clone. V gene TRBV6-6 combines with J gene TRBJ1-1; D is perhaps TRBD1 (5 bases). Germline V gene lookup returns CDR1 MNHNY and CDR2 SVGAGI (reference sequence). The CDR3 extends over 14 amino acids. The V end lost 2 bases, the J end lost 2 bases, and 9 bases lay between the germline ends. The CDR3, as DNA: TGTGCCAGCAGTTACGGGGGGGTCAACACTGAAGCTTTCTTT. Protein sequence: CASSYGGVNTEAFF.

The chain employs TRBV9 and TRBJ2-1; TRBD2 matches at 10 bases. Germline V gives CDR1 SGDLS, CDR2 YYNGEE. The CDR3 sequence is 16 residues long. Germline trimming cut 2 bases from V and 5 bases from J; bases unmatched to any gene: 7. The CDR3 spells CASSVGLAGVNNEQFF. The DNA of the CDR3 is TGTGCCAGCAGCGTCGGCCTAGCGGGAGTGAACAATGAGCAGTTCTTC.

CDR3 sequence (DNA): TGTGCCAGCAGTCCCCTTAGCGGGAGGCAGTATTTT. This encodes CASSPLSGRQYF. This rearrangement joins TRBV6-5 to TRBJ2-3, with TRBD2 matching 9 bases. Germline-derived CDR1 and CDR2 are MNHEY and SVGAGI. This CDR3 contains 12 residues. The trim removed 5 bases at V and 11 bases at J, leaving 5 bases unmatched.

This clone has just one count. V gene TRBV5-4 combines with J gene TRBJ1-3; 11 positions match TRBD1. CDR1 is SGHNT, CDR2 YYREEE, per germline (reference sequence). The CDR3 totals 18 residues. The trim removed 1 base at V and 4 bases at J, leaving 10 bases unmatched. CDR3 residues: CASSLYGTGGLRGNTIYF. CDR3 bases: TGTGCCAGCAGCTTGTATGGGACAGGGGGTTTGAGAGGAAACACCATATATTTT.

The V call is TRBV28, the J call TRBJ1-5; 8 bases align to TRBD1. From germline, CDR1 is MDHEN and CDR2 SYDVKM. CDR3 length: 16 amino acids. J gave up 8 bases and V 4 bases, and 13 bases lay outside the gene matches. The CDR3 DNA is TGTGCCAGCAGTTACCTTGGGACAGGCCTTCCCAAGCCCCAGCATTTT. This gives the protein CASSYLGTGLPKPQHF.

This clone has a handful of counts. J is TRBJ2-7 and V is TRBV28, with a possible D match to TRBD1 (5 bases). In germline, CDR1 is MDHEN, CDR2 SYDVKM. There are 14 residues in the CDR3. The V end lost 7 bases, the J end lost 3 bases, and 16 bases lay between the germline ends. The CDR3 coding sequence is TGTGCCAGCACCCCAGACAGAGCGCTCTACGAGCAGTACTTC. The encoded protein is CASTPDRALYEQYF.

The chain employs TRBV14 and TRBJ2-1; D is ambiguous. This CDR3 is built from 17 residues. CDR1 is SGHDN, CDR2 FVKESK, per germline. V lost 3 bases and J 5 bases, leaving 20 bases between the germline ends. The CDR3 reads CASSHPTTRKRHNEQFF. The CDR3 coding sequence is TGTGCCAGCAGCCACCCCACTACCCGGAAAAGACACAATGAGCAGTTCTTC. Full variable domain (remainder filled in from reference TRBV14 and TRBJ2-1): EAGVTQFPSHSVIEKGQTVTLRCDPISGHDNLYWYRRVMGKEIKFLLHFVKESKQDESGMPNNRFLAERTGGTYSTLKVQPAELEDSGVYFCASSHPTTRKRHNEQFFGPGTRLTVL.

This chain uses TRBV7-2 with TRBJ1-6; unclear D gene. Looked up from germline, CDR1 is SGHTA and CDR2 is FQGNSA. V was cut by 5 bases and J by 5 bases, with 4 bases left in between. This CDR3 has 12 amino acids. The CDR3: CASSVNNSPLHF. In DNA form, the CDR3 reads TGTGCCAGCAGCGTCAATAATTCACCCCTCCACTTT. Using reference TRBV7-2 and TRBJ1-6 for the parts outside the CDR3, the full variable domain is GAGVSQSPSNKVTEKGKDVELRCDPISGHTALYWYRQSLGQGLEFLIYFQGNSAPDKSGLPSDRFSAERTGGSVSTLTIQRTQQEDSAVYLCASSVNNSPLHFGNGTRLTVT.

The chain combines TRBV5-4 with TRBJ2-1; weak D call: TRBD1 (5 bases). V shed 0 bases and J shed 10 bases, with 8 bases lying between them. Germline-derived CDR1 and CDR2 are SGHNT and YYREEE (reference sequence). This CDR3 comprises 12 residues. The CDR3 reads CASSLGGREQFF. CDR3 coding DNA: TGTGCCAGCAGCTTGGGGGGCAGGGAGCAGTTCTTC.

This chain links TRBV7-2 with TRBJ1-6; 8 nucleotides align to TRBD1. From germline, CDR1 is SGHTA and CDR2 FQGNSA. This CDR3 contains 15 residues. The trim removed 0 bases at V and 9 bases at J, leaving 4 bases unmatched. CDR3 in DNA: TGTGCCAGCAGCTTAGCGGCAGGGGGCGTTTCACCCCTCCACTTT. This sequence encodes CASSLAAGGVSPLHF.

This rearrangement joins TRBV5-4 to TRBJ2-2; 7 bases map to TRBD2. J lost 4 bases, V lost 4 bases, and 10 bases had no gene match. The CDR3 spans 16 residues. Germline V CDR1 and CDR2: SGHNT, YYREEE (reference sequence). The CDR3 reads CASSDGGSGPTGELFF. The DNA for the CDR3 is TGTGCCAGCAGCGACGGGGGGTCCGGGCCCACCGGGGAGCTGTTTTTT.